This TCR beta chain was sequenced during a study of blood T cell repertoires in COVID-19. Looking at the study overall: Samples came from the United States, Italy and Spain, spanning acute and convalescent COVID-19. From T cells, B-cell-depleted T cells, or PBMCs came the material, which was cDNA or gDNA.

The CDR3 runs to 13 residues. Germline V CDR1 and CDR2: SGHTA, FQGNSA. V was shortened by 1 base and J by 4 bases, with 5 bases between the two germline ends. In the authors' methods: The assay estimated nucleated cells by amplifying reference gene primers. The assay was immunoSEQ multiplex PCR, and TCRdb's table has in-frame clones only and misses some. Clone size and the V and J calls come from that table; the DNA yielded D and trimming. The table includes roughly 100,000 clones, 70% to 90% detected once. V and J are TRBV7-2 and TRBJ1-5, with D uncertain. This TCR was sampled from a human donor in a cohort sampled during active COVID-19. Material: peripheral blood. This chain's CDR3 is CASSLVVNQPQHF. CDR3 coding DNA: TGTGCCAGCAGCTTAGTCGTTAATCAGCCCCAGCATTTT.